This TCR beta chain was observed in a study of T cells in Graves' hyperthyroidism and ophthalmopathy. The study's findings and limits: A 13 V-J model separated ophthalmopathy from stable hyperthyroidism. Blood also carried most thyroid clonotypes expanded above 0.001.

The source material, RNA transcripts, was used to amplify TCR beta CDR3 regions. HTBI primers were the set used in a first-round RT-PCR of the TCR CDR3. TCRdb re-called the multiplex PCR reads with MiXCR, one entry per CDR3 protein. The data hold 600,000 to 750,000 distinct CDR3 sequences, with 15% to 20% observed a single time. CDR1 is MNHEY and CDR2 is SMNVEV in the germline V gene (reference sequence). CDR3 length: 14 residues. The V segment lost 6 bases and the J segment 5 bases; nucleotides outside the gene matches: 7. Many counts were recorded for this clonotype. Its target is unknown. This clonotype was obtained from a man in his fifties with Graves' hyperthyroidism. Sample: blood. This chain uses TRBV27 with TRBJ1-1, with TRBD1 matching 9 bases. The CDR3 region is CASSPGDRVTEAFF. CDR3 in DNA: TGTGCCAGCAGCCCCGGGGACAGGGTTACTGAAGCTTTCTTT.